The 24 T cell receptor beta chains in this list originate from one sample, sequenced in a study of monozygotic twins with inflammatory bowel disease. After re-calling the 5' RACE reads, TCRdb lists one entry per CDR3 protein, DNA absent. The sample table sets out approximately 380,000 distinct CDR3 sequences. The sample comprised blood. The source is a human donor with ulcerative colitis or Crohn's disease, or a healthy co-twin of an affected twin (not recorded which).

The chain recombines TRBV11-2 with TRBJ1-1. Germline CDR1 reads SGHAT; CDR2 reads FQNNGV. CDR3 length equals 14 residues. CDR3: CASSLPTLNTEAFF.

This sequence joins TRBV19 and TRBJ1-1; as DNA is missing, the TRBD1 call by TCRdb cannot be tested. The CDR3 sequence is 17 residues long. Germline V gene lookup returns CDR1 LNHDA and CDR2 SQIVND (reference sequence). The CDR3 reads CASSLKTGTGIDTEAFF.

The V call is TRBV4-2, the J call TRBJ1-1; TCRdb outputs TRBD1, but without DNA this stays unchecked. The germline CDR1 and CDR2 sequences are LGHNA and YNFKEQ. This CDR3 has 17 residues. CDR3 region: CASSQIKETGTNTEAFF.

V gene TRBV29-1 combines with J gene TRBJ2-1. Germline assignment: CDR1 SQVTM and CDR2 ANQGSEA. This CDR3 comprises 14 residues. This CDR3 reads CSVEVGGTYNEQFF.

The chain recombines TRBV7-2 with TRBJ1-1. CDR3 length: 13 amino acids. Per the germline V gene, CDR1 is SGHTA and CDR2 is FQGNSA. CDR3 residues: CASSLVIDTEAFF.

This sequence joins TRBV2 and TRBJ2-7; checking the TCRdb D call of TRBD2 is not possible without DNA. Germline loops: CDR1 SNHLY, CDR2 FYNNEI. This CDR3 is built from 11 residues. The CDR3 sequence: CASSPRELAYF.

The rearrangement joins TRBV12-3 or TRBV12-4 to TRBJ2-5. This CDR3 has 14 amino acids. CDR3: CASRLAEAWETQYF.

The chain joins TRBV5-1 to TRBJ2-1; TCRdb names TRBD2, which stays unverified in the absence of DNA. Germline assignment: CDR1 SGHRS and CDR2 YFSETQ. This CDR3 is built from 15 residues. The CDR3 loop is CASSPPEGTVNEQFF.

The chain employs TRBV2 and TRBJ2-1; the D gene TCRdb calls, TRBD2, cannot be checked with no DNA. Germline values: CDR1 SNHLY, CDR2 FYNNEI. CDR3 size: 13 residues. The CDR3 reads CASNPAFSNEQFF.

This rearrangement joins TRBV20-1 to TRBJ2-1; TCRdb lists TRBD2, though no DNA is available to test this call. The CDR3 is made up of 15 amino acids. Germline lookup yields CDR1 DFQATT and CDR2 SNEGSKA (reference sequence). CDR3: CSARRLASSYNEQFF.

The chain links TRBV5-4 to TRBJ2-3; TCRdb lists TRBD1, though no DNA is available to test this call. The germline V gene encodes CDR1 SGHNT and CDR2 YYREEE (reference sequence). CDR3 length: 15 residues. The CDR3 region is CASSFAGARGDTQYF.

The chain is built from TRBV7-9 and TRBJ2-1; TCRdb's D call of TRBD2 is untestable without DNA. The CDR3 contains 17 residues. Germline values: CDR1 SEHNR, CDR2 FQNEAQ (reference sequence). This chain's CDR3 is CASSLEHSGASYNEQFF.

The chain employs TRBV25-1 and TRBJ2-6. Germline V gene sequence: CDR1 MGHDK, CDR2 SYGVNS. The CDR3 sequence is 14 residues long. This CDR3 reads CASSVPSGANVLTF.

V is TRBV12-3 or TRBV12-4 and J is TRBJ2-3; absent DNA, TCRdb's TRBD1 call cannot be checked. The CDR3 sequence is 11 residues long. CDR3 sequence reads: CASSLWGGQYF.

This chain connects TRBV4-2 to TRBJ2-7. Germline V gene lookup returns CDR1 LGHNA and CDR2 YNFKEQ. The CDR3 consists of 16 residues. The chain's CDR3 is CASSQDLRGSSYEQYF.

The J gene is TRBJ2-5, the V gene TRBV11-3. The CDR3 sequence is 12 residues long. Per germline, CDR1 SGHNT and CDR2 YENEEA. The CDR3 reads CASSAQKETQYF.

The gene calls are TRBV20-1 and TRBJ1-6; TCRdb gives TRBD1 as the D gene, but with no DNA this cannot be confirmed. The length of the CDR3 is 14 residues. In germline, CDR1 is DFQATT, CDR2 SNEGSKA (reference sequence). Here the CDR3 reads CSAEIQGANSPLHF.

CDR3 in amino acids: CASSQEAGWGNIQYF. The rearrangement joins TRBV4-1 to TRBJ2-4; the TCRdb D gene call, TRBD1, has no DNA to confirm it. The CDR3 contains 15 residues. The germline V gene encodes CDR1 MGHRA and CDR2 YSYEKL.

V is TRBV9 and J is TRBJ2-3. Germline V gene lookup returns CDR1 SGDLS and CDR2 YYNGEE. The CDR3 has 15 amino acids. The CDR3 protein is CASSVEYGVTDTQYF. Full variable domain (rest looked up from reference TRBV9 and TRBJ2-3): DSGVTQTPKHLITATGQRVTLRCSPRSGDLSVYWYQQSLDQGLQFLIQYYNGEERAKGNILERFSAQQFPDLHSELNLSSLELGDSALYFCASSVEYGVTDTQYFGPGTRLTVL.

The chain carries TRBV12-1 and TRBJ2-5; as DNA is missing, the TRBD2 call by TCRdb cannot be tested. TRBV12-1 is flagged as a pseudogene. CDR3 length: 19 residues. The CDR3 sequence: CASSFISLRARPYQETQYF.

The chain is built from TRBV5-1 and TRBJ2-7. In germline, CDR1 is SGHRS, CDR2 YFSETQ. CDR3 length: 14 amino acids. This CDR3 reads CASRSRGRSYEQYF.

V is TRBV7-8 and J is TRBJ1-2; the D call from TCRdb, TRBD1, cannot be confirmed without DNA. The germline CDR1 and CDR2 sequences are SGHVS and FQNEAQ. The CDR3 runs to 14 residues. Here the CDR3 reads CASSLDRVENGYTF.

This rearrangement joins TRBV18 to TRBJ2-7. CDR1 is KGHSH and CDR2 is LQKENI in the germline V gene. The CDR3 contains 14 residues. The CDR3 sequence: CASSPPEGYNEQYF.

CDR3 region: CASSLARTGGTNTEAFF. The chain carries TRBV5-1 and TRBJ1-1; the D call from TCRdb, TRBD1, cannot be confirmed without DNA. CDR1 SGHRS and CDR2 YFSETQ come from the germline V gene. The CDR3 is made up of 17 amino acids.